These 5 T cell receptor beta chains were sequenced from one sample in a study of cytomegalovirus exposure and HLA in healthy donors. The assay was immunoSEQ multiplex PCR, and TCRdb's table has in-frame clones only and misses some. The sample yields hundreds of thousands of clones, 75% to 90% seen once. The sequenced material came from PBMCs. These receptors originate from a woman aged 18 to 35 in good health and CMV-seronegative.

The chain recombines TRBV11-2 with TRBJ2-7, with 7 bases that match TRBD1. J gave up 0 bases and V 1 base, and 6 bases lay outside the gene matches. The CDR3 extends over 16 amino acids. CDR1 and CDR2 (germline): SGHAT, FQNNGV. The CDR3 sequence is CASSLVGRGSSYEQYF. DNA of the CDR3: TGTGCCAGCAGCTTAGTAGGCAGGGGGAGCTCCTACGAGCAGTACTTC.

The chain joins TRBV27 to TRBJ1-2; the D is unclear. CDR3 length equals 14 residues. The germline CDR1 and CDR2 sequences are MNHEY and SMNVEV (reference sequence). Between the trimmed V and J ends, which lost 6 bases and 5 bases, there was a span of 16 bases. CDR3 DNA sequence: TGTGCCAGCAGACCCACCTCCGAACCTTATGGCTACACCTTC. Its translation is CASRPTSEPYGYTF.

The chain links TRBV29-1 to TRBJ2-7, with a tentative D call TRBD1 (5 bases). The germline V gene encodes CDR1 SQVTM and CDR2 ANQGSEA. This CDR3 region has 12 residues. Trimming removed 1 base at V and 5 bases at J, with 9 bases between. CDR3 DNA: TGCAGCGTTGAAGGCGCAGGGAACGAGCAGTACTTC. It specifies CSVEGAGNEQYF.

V and J are TRBV4-1 and TRBJ1-2, with D uncertain. Trimming took 0 bases from V and 1 from J, leaving 9 bases between them. The V gene's germline CDR1 is MGHRA and CDR2 YSYEKL. This CDR3 has 15 residues. The CDR3 is CASSQDFSVNYGYTF. The CDR3 bases are TGCGCCAGCAGCCAAGATTTCTCGGTTAACTATGGCTACACCTTC.

The V call is TRBV4-2, the J call TRBJ1-4, with 8 positions matching TRBD1. The CDR3 sequence is 17 residues long. The V gene end was trimmed by 3 bases and the J gene end by 3 bases; junction bases not matched to a gene: 9. Germline loops: CDR1 LGHNA, CDR2 YNFKEQ. CDR3 DNA sequence: TGTGCCAGCAGCCAGCTTGAGGCACAGGGGGCTAATGAAAAACTGTTTTTT. It translates to CASSQLEAQGANEKLFF.